This entry is about one TCR beta chain. Antigen: not known. The record originates from a study of radiation and T cells in renal cell carcinoma. Overall study results and limits: From baseline, blood top tumor clonotypes peaked at 2 weeks post-radiation.

This sample's time point: baseline pretreatment blood. The sample's treatment: 15 Gy SBRT to primary tumor, nephrectomy 4 weeks later. Germline assignment: CDR1 SGHDT and CDR2 YYEEEE. CDR3 length: 15 residues. V shed 2 bases and J shed 0 bases, with 10 bases lying between them. The repertoire was sequenced with immunoSEQ multiplex PCR; TCRdb's copy has only in-frame clones and lacks some. The repertoire has approximately 140,000 clones, around 78% of them found once; the top ten carry roughly 25%. Source: blood, taken from a patient whose treatment included radiotherapy and nephrectomy. This sequence was found in a woman aged 50 to 60 with renal cell carcinoma. The chain carries TRBV5-6 and TRBJ2-3, with a possible D match to TRBD2 (6 bases). The CDR3 bases are TGTGCCAGCAGCTTCGGGACTGTCAGCACAGATACGCAGTATTTT. It encodes CASSFGTVSTDTQYF.